These T cell receptor beta chains were read from a single sample in a study of blood T cell repertoires in COVID-19. Sequenced by immunoSEQ multiplex PCR; TCRdb stores in-frame clones only, minus some. The sample carries some 190,000 clones, more than 80% recorded once. The source material was peripheral blood. The receptors were gathered from a woman between 55 and 75 years old with acute or convalescent COVID-19. Each CDR3 is given with its conserved first and last residue. The D gene is left open where the match is weak. Part of the rows lack a size; the others show once, few, many or a class for expanded clones.

d_gene: TRBD1; abundance: .; v_gene: TRBV28; j_gene: TRBJ1-2; CDR3nt: TGTGCCAGCAGTCGCGAGGACAGGGGTGGCTACACCTTC; CDR3aa: CASSREDRGGYTF
d_gene: .; abundance: .; v_gene: TRBV9; j_gene: TRBJ2-2; CDR3nt: TGTGCCAGCAGCGTAGCGGCGAACACCGGGGAGCTGTTTTTT; CDR3aa: CASSVAANTGELFF
d_gene: TRBD2; abundance: .; v_gene: TRBV7-9; j_gene: TRBJ2-1; CDR3nt: TGTGCCAGCAGCCCGTCCGGACTAGCGGTTTCCTACAATGAGCAGTTCTTC; CDR3aa: CASSPSGLAVSYNEQFF
d_gene: .; abundance: .; v_gene: TRBV19; j_gene: TRBJ1-5; CDR3nt: TGTGCCAGTAGTATCCCCAGACAGATTTACAATCAGCCCCAGCATTTT; CDR3aa: CASSIPRQIYNQPQHF
d_gene: TRBD2; abundance: .; v_gene: TRBV2; j_gene: TRBJ2-1; CDR3nt: TGTGCCAGCAGGACCTCTGGCGGGAGCTACAATGAGCAGTTCTTC; CDR3aa: CASRTSGGSYNEQFF
d_gene: .; abundance: .; v_gene: TRBV19; j_gene: TRBJ1-2; CDR3nt: TGTGCCAGTAGTATTGGAGGGGACTATGGCTACACCTTC; CDR3aa: CASSIGGDYGYTF
d_gene: .; abundance: .; v_gene: TRBV15; j_gene: TRBJ2-7; CDR3nt: TGTGCCACCAGCAGAGATACGGGTAGGCGCGAGCAGTACTTC; CDR3aa: CATSRDTGRREQYF
d_gene: TRBD2; abundance: .; v_gene: TRBV15; j_gene: TRBJ2-1; CDR3nt: TGTGCCACCAGCAGAAAAACTAGCGGGAACTACAATGAGCAGTTCTTC; CDR3aa: CATSRKTSGNYNEQFF
d_gene: TRBD1; abundance: once; v_gene: TRBV27; j_gene: TRBJ1-1; CDR3nt: TGTGCCAGCAGTCCGATTATGGGGACAGGAGGTCGGGCTTTCTTT; CDR3aa: CASSPIMGTGGRAFF
d_gene: .; abundance: .; v_gene: TRBV10-1; j_gene: TRBJ1-2; CDR3nt: TGCGCCAGCAGTGAACAGGGACCCTATGGCTACACCTTC; CDR3aa: CASSEQGPYGYTF
d_gene: .; abundance: .; v_gene: TRBV30; j_gene: TRBJ2-5; CDR3nt: TGTGCCTGGAATCTTGGTATGGGTGGACGGGGAGAGGCCCAGTACTTC; CDR3aa: CAWNLGMGGRGEAQYF
d_gene: .; abundance: .; v_gene: TRBV7-9; j_gene: TRBJ1-1; CDR3nt: TGTGCCAGCAGCTTCGAGATGAACACTGAAGCTTTCTTT; CDR3aa: CASSFEMNTEAFF
d_gene: .; abundance: .; v_gene: TRBV9; j_gene: TRBJ2-7; CDR3nt: TGTGCCAGCAGCGTGACAGGATCAATCTACGAGCAGTACTTC; CDR3aa: CASSVTGSIYEQYF
d_gene: .; abundance: .; v_gene: TRBV5-8; j_gene: TRBJ2-5; CDR3nt: TGTGCCAGCAGCTTGACAGGGTATGGAGAGACCCAGTACTTC; CDR3aa: CASSLTGYGETQYF
d_gene: .; abundance: once; v_gene: TRBV12-3/TRBV12-4; j_gene: TRBJ1-1; CDR3nt: TGTGCCAGCAGGGAGAGGAACACTGAAGCTTTCTTT; CDR3aa: CASRERNTEAFF
d_gene: .; abundance: .; v_gene: TRBV7-8; j_gene: TRBJ1-2; CDR3nt: TGTGCCAGCAGCTTAGGTCGGGGGGCAGGTGGCTACACCTTC; CDR3aa: CASSLGRGAGGYTF
d_gene: .; abundance: .; v_gene: TRBV23-1; j_gene: TRBJ1-3; CDR3nt: TGCGCCAGCAGTCAACAGGGATCCCACGGCTCTGGAAACACCATATATTTT; CDR3aa: CASSQQGSHGSGNTIYF
d_gene: .; abundance: .; v_gene: TRBV2; j_gene: TRBJ2-5; CDR3nt: TGTGCCAGCAGTGAAGCTGGGGCTTTACAAGAGACCCAGTACTTC; CDR3aa: CASSEAGALQETQYF
d_gene: TRBD1; abundance: .; v_gene: TRBV18; j_gene: TRBJ1-6; CDR3nt: TGTGCCAGCTCATTCGGACAGGGGGCGAGATCACCCCTCCACTTT; CDR3aa: CASSFGQGARSPLHF
d_gene: .; abundance: once; v_gene: TRBV2; j_gene: TRBJ1-1; CDR3nt: TGTGCCAGCTACAGGGACACTGAAGCTTTCTTT; CDR3aa: CASYRDTEAFF
d_gene: .; abundance: .; v_gene: TRBV6-5; j_gene: TRBJ1-2; CDR3nt: TGTGCCAGCAGGATGGGCTCTAACTATGGCTACACCTTC; CDR3aa: CASRMGSNYGYTF
d_gene: TRBD2; abundance: .; v_gene: TRBV6-1; j_gene: TRBJ2-2; CDR3nt: TGTGCCAGCAGTGTCGGGACTAGCGGGAGGAACGACGGGGAGCTGTTTTTT; CDR3aa: CASSVGTSGRNDGELFF